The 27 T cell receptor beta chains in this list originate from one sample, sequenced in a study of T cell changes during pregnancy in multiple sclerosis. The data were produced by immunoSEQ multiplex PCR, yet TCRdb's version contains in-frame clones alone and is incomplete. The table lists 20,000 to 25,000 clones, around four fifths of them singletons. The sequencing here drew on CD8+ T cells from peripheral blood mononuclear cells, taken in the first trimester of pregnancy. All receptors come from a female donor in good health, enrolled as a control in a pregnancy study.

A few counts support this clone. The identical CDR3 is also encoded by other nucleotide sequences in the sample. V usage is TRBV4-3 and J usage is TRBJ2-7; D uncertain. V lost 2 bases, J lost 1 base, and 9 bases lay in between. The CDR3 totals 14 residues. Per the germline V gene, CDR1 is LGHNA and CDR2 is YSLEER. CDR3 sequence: CASSQSPGSYEQYF. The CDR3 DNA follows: TGCGCCAGCAGCCAATCCCCCGGTTCCTACGAGCAGTACTTC.

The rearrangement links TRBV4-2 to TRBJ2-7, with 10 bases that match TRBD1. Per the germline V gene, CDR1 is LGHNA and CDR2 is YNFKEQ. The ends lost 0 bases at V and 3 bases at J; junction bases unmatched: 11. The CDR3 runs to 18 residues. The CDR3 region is CASSQEWDRGSNFYEQYF. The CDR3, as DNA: TGTGCCAGCAGCCAAGAATGGGACAGGGGATCTAATTTCTACGAGCAGTACTTC.

The DNA for the CDR3 is TGTGCCAGCAGTTTCTGGAGCCAGAACACCGGGGAGCTGTTTTTT. Its translation: CASSFWSQNTGELFF. The rearrangement uses TRBV27 and TRBJ2-2; D is unresolved. Trimming removed 3 bases at V and 1 base at J, with 9 bases between. This CDR3 has 15 residues. Looked up from germline, CDR1 is MNHEY and CDR2 is SMNVEV (reference sequence).

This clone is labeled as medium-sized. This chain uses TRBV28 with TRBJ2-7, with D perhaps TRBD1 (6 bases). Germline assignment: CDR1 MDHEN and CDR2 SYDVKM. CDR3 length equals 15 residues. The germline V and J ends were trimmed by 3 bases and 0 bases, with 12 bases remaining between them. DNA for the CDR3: TGTGCCAGCAGTTTGGGCGGACAGCTCTCCTACGAGCAGTACTTC. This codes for CASSLGGQLSYEQYF.

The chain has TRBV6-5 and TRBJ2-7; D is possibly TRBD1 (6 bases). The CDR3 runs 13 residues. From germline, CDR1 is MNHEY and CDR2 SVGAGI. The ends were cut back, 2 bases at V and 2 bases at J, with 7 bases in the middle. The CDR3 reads CASSYGQTYEQYF. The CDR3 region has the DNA TGTGCCAGCAGTTACGGACAGACCTACGAGCAGTACTTC.

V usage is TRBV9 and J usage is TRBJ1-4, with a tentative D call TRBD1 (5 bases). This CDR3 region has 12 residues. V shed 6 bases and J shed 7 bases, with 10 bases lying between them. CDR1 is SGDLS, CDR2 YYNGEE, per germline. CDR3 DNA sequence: TGTGCCAGCAAGGGGCCGGGTGAAAAACTGTTTTTT. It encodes CASKGPGEKLFF. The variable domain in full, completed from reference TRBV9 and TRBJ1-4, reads DSGVTQTPKHLITATGQRVTLRCSPRSGDLSVYWYQQSLDQGLQFLIQYYNGEERAKGNILERFSAQQFPDLHSELNLSSLELGDSALYFCASKGPGEKLFFGSGTQLSVL.

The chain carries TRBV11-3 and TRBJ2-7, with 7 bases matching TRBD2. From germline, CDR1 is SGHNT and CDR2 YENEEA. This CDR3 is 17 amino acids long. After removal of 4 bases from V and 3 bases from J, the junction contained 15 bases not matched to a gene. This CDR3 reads CASSSAFPGGRGYEQYF. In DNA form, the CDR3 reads TGTGCCAGCAGCTCCGCCTTCCCGGGAGGTAGGGGCTACGAGCAGTACTTC.

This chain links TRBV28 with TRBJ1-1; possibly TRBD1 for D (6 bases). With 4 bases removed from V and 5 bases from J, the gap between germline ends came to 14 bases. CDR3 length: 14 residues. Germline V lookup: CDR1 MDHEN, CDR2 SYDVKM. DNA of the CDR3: TGTGCCAGCAGTTCCCCAAGGGGGAGAACTGAAGCTTTCTTT. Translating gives CASSSPRGRTEAFF.

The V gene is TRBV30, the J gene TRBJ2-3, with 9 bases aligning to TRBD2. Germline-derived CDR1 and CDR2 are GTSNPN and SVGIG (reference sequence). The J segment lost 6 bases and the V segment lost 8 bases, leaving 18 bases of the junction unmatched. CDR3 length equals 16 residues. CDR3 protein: CAGYLMTSGRGDTQYF. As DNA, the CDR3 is TGTGCCGGATACCTTATGACTAGCGGTAGAGGGGATACGCAGTATTTT.

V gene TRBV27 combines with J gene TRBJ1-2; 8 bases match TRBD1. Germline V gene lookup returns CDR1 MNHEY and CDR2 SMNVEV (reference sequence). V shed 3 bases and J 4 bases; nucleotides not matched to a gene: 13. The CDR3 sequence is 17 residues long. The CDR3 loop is CASSFGRRTGTAYGYTF. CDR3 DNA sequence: TGTGCCAGCAGTTTCGGGAGACGGACAGGGACGGCCTATGGCTACACCTTC.

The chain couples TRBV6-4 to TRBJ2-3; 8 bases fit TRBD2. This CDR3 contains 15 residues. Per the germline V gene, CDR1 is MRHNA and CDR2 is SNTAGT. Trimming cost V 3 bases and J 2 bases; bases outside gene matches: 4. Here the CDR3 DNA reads TGTGCCAGCAGTGATGGGCGGGAGGCCACAGATACGCAGTATTTT. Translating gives CASSDGREATDTQYF.

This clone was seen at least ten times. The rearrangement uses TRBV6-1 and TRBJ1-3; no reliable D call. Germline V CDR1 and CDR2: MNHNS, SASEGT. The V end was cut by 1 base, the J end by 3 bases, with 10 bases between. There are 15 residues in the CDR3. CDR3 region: CASSEGDEGGNTIYF. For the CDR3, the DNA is TGTGCCAGCAGTGAAGGGGATGAGGGTGGAAACACCATATATTTT.

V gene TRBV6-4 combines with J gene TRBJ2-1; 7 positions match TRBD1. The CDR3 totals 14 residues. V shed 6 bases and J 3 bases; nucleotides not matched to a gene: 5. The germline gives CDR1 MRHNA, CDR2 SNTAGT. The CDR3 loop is CASSDGTDYNEQFF. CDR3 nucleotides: TGTGCCAGCAGCGATGGGACAGACTACAATGAGCAGTTCTTC.

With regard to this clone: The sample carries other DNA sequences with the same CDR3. The CDR3 protein is CASSEAGTGWKPQHF. The CDR3 DNA follows: TGTGCCAGCAGTGAGGCCGGGACAGGGTGGAAGCCCCAGCATTTT. The chain carries TRBV6-1 and TRBJ1-5; 9 bases map to TRBD1. The germline gives CDR1 MNHNS, CDR2 SASEGT. Germline trimming cut 3 bases from V and 8 bases from J; bases unmatched to any gene: 8. The CDR3 extends over 15 amino acids.

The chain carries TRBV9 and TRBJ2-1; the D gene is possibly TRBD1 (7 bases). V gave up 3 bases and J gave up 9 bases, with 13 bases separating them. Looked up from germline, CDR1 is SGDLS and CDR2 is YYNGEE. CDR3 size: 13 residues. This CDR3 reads CASSGGDSGEQFF. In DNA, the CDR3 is TGTGCCAGCAGCGGGGGGGACAGCGGTGAGCAGTTCTTC.

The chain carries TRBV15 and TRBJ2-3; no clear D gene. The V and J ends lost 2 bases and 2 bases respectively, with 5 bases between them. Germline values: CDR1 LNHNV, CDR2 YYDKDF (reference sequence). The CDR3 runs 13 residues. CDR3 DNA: TGTGCCACCAGCAGACAGGTCACAGATACGCAGTATTTT. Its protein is CATSRQVTDTQYF.

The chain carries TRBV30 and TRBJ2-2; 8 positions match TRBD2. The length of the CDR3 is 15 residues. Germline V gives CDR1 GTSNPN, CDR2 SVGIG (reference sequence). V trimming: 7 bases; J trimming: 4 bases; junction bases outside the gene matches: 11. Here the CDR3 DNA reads TGTGCCTCGGGAGGGGACGGGGGAGGCACCGGGGAGCTGTTTTTT. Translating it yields CASGGDGGGTGELFF.

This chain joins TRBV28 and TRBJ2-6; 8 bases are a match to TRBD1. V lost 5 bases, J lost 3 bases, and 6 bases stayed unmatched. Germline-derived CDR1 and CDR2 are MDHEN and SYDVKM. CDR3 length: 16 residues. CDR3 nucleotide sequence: TGTGCCAGCAGTACAGGGGGAAGTGATGGGGCCAACGTCCTGACTTTC. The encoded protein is CASSTGGSDGANVLTF.

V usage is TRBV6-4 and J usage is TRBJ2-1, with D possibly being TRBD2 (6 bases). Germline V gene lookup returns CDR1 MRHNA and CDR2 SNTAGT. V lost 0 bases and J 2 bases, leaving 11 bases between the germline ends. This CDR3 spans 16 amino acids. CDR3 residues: CASSDSVAATYNEQFF. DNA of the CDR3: TGTGCCAGCAGTGACTCGGTAGCGGCAACCTACAATGAGCAGTTCTTC.

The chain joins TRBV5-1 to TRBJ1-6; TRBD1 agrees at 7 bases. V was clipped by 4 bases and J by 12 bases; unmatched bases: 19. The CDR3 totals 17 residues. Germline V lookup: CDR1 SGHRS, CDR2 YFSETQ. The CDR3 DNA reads TGCGCCAGCAGCCCAGTCCCCCGCGACAGGGCCGGCCTACCCCTCCACTTT. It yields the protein CASSPVPRDRAGLPLHF.

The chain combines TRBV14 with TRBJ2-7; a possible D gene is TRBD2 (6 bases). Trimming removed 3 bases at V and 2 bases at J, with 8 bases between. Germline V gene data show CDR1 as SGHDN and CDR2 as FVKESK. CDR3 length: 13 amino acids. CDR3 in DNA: TGTGCCAGCAGCCACACGGGAGCCTACGAGCAGTACTTC. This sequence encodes CASSHTGAYEQYF.

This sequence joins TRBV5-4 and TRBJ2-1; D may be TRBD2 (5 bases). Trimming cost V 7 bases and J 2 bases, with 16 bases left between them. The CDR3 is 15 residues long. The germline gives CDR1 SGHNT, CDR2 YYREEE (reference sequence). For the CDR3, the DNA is TGTGCCAGCCCTCATTCTTCCGGGGCCTACAATGAGCAGTTCTTC. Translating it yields CASPHSSGAYNEQFF.

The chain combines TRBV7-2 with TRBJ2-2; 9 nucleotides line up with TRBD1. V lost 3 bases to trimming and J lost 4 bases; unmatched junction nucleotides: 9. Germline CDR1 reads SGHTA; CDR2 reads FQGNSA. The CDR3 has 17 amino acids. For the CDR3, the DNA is TGTGCCAGCAGCTTCCCTAGGACAGGGGCGAGCACCGGGGAGCTGTTTTTT. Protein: CASSFPRTGASTGELFF.

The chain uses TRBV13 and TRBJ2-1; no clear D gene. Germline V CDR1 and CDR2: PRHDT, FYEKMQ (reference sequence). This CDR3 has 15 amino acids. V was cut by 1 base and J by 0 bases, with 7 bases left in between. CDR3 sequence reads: CASSLERSSYNEQFF. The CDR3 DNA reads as TGTGCCAGCAGCTTAGAGAGGAGCTCCTACAATGAGCAGTTCTTC. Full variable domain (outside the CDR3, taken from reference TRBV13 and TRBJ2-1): AAGVIQSPRHLIKEKRETATLKCYPIPRHDTVYWYQQGPGQDPQFLISFYEKMQSDKGSIPDRFSAQQFSDYHSELNMSSLELGDSALYFCASSLERSSYNEQFFGPGTRLTVL.

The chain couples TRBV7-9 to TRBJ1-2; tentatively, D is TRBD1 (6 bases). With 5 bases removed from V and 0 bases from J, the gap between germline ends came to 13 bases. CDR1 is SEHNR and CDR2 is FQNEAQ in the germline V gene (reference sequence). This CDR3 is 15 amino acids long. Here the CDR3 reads CASSLGTFTNYGYTF. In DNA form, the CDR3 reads TGTGCCAGCAGCCTCGGGACATTCACTAACTATGGCTACACCTTC.

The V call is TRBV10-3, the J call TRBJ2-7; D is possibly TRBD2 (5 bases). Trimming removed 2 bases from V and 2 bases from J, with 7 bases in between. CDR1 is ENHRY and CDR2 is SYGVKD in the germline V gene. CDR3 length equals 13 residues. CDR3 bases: TGTGCCATCAGTGAGGCCGGGGCCTACGAGCAGTACTTC. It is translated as CAISEAGAYEQYF.

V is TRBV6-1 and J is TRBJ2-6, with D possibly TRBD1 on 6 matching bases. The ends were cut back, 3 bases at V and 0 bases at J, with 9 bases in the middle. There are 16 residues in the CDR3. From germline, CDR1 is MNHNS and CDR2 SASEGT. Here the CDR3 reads CASSDTTGSGANVLTF. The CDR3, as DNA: TGTGCCAGCAGTGATACGACAGGCTCTGGGGCCAACGTCCTGACTTTC.